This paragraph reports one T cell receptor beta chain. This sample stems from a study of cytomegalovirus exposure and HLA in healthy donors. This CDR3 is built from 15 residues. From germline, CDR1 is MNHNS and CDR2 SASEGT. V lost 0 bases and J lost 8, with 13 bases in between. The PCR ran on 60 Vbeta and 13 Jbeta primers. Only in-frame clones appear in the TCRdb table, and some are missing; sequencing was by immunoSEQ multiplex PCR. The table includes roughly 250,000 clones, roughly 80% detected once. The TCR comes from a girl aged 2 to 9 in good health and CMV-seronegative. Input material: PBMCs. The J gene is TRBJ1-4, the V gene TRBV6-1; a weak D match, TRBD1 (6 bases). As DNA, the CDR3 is TGTGCCAGCAGTGAAGCGGGGGGGGCTCGCGAAAAACTGTTTTTT. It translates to CASSEAGGAREKLFF.